This T cell receptor beta chain emerged from a study of cytotoxic CD8 clonotypes in ibrutinib-treated CLL. Overall study findings and caveats: Ibrutinib response saw clonality rise, and progression saw it return toward baseline. Public clonotypes, an uncommon group, contracted or remained stable on treatment.

Turning to this clone: What it binds is not known.

Sequencing used immunoSEQ multiplex PCR; TCRdb keeps in-frame clones, though not all of them. The sample lists hundreds of thousands of clones, 60% to 80% occurring once. The germline gives CDR1 LNHDA, CDR2 SQIVND (reference sequence). V lost 7 bases to trimming and J lost 7 bases, with 17 bases between them. This CDR3 region has 14 residues. This material consisted of PBMCs, taken after 36 months of ibrutinib treatment. The rearrangement joins TRBV19 to TRBJ2-1, with D perhaps TRBD1 or TRBD2 (6 bases each). The TCR originated in a human donor with chronic lymphocytic leukemia. DNA of the CDR3: TGTGCCAGTAACGTGGGGGGCGCTTGGAATGAGCAGTTCTTC. Encoded protein: CASNVGGAWNEQFF.